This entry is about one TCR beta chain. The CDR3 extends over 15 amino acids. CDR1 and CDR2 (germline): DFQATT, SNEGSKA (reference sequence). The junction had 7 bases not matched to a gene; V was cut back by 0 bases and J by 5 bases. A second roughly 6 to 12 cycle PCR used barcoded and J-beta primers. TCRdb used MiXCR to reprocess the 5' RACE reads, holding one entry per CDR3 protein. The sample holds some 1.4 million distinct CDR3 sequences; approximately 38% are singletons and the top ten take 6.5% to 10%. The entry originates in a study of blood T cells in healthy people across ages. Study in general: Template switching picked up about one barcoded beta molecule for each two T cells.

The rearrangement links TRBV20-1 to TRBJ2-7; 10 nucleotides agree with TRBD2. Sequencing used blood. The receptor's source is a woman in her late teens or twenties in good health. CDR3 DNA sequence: TGCAGTGCTAGAGATGCGCTAGCGGGAGCGGACGAGCAGTACTTC. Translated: CSARDALAGADEQYF.